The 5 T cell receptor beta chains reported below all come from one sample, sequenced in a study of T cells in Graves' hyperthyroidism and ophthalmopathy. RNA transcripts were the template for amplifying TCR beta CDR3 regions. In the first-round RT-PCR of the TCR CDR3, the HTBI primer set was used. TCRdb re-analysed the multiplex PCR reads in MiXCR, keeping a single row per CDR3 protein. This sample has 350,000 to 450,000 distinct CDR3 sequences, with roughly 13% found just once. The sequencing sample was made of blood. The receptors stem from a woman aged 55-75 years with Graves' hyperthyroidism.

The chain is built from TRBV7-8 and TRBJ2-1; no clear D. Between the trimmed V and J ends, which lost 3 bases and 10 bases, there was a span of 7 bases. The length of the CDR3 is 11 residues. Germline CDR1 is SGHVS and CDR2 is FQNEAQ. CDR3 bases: TGTGCCAGCAGCTTGGAACACGAGCAGTTCTTC. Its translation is CASSLEHEQFF.

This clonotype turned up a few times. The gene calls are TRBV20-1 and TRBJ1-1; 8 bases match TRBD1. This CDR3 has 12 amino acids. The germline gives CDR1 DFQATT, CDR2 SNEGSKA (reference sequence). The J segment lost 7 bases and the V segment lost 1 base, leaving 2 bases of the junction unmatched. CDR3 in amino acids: CSARGTGSEAFF. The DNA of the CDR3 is TGCAGTGCTAGAGGGACAGGGAGTGAAGCTTTCTTT.

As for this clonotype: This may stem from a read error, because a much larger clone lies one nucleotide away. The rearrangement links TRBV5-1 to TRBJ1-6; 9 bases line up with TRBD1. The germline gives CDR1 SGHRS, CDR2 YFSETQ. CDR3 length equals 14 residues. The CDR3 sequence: CASSTRQGVVPPHF. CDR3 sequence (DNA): TGCGCCAGCAGCACCAGACAGGGGGTCGTTCCCCCCCACTTT.

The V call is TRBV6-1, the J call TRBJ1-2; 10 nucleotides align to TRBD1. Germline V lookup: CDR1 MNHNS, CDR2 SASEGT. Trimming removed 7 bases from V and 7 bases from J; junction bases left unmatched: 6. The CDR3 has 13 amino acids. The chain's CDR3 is CASTLGQGLGYTF. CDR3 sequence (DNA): TGTGCCAGCACCCTGGGACAGGGGCTTGGCTACACCTTC.

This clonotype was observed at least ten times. The CDR3 loop reads CASKDRGGQYF. The CDR3 nucleotides read TGTGCCAGCAAAGATCGGGGCGGGCAGTACTTC. The chain recombines TRBV12-3 or TRBV12-4 with TRBJ2-7; D possibly matches TRBD1 or TRBD2 (5 bases each). V was trimmed by 7 bases and J by 9 bases, leaving 13 bases between them. CDR3 length: 11 amino acids.